What follows are 16 T cell receptor beta chains derived from one specimen sequenced in a study of cytomegalovirus exposure and HLA in healthy donors. PCR involved 60 Vbeta and 13 Jbeta primers. Generated by immunoSEQ multiplex PCR, the TCRdb table keeps only in-frame clones and is missing some. The data show about 190,000 clones, roughly three quarters seen once. Material for sequencing was PBMCs. The receptors shown here come from a woman in her late teens or twenties in good health and CMV-seronegative.

The chain uses TRBV7-3 and TRBJ2-5; TRBD1 might be the D (5 bases). Trimming stripped 6 bases from V and 5 bases from J, with 13 bases between. CDR3 length: 13 residues. Germline CDR1 is SGHTA and CDR2 is FQGTGA. In nucleotides, the CDR3 is TGTGCCAGCAGGAAGGACACGCAGGAGACCCAGTACTTC. It is translated as CASRKDTQETQYF.

The gene calls are TRBV2 and TRBJ2-5; maybe TRBD1 (5 bases). Germline V gene data show CDR1 as SNHLY and CDR2 as FYNNEI. The V end lost 8 bases, the J end lost 2 bases, and 6 bases lay between the germline ends. The CDR3 runs to 11 residues. CDR3 DNA: TGTGCCAGCCCAGGGCAAGAGACCCAGTACTTC. Protein: CASPGQETQYF. Combining the CDR3 with reference TRBV2 and TRBJ2-5 gives the whole variable domain EPEVTQTPSHQVTQMGQEVILRCVPISNHLYFYWYRQILGQKVEFLVSFYNNEISEKSEIFDDQFSVERPDGSNFTLKIRSTKLEDSAMYFCASPGQETQYFGPGTRLLVL.

The chain couples TRBV7-2 to TRBJ1-1; possibly TRBD1 for D (6 bases). V gave up 1 base and J gave up 10 bases, with 10 bases separating them. In germline, CDR1 is SGHTA, CDR2 FQGNSA. CDR3 length: 12 amino acids. Here the CDR3 DNA reads TGTGCCAGCAGCTTAGGGGTCAGGGGAGCTTTCTTT. This encodes CASSLGVRGAFF.

This rearrangement joins TRBV28 to TRBJ1-2, with D hard to call. Trimming cost V 4 bases and J 2 bases, with 14 bases left between them. Looked up from germline, CDR1 is MDHEN and CDR2 is SYDVKM. This CDR3 is 15 amino acids long. CDR3 bases: TGTGCCAGCAGTTCCCCTCCGGGGTCCAACTATGGCTACACCTTC. Translating it yields CASSSPPGSNYGYTF.

V usage is TRBV28 and J usage is TRBJ2-1; maybe TRBD1 (5 bases). Trimming pared 5 bases from V and 0 bases from J, leaving 11 bases between. The CDR3 is made up of 15 amino acids. From germline, CDR1 is MDHEN and CDR2 SYDVKM. The CDR3 sequence is CASSRGQSSYNEQFF. Here the CDR3 DNA reads TGTGCCAGCAGTCGAGGACAAAGCTCCTACAATGAGCAGTTCTTC.

The chain employs TRBV2 and TRBJ1-4, with 9 nucleotides matching TRBD1. Germline V gene lookup returns CDR1 SNHLY and CDR2 FYNNEI. The CDR3 sequence is 14 residues long. This CDR3 is CAAMWGQGNEKLFF. CDR3 bases: TGTGCGGCCATGTGGGGACAGGGAAATGAAAAACTGTTTTTT. The full variable domain, in which reference TRBV2 and TRBJ1-4 provide the parts outside the CDR3, is EPEVTQTPSHQVTQMGQEVILRCVPISNHLYFYWYRQILGQKVEFLVSFYNNEISEKSEIFDDQFSVERPDGSNFTLKIRSTKLEDSAMYFCAAMWGQGNEKLFFGSGTQLSVL.

The V and J genes are TRBV7-9 and TRBJ2-1; TRBD2 is a possible D gene (6 bases). Germline CDR1 and CDR2: SEHNR and FQNEAQ (reference sequence). This CDR3 is built from 14 residues. V lost 8 bases and J lost 4, with 15 bases in between. This CDR3 reads CASGRGGTYNEQFF. The CDR3 region has the DNA TGTGCCAGCGGTAGGGGAGGAACTTACAATGAGCAGTTCTTC.

The J gene is TRBJ2-2, the V gene TRBV19, with no clear D. Germline-derived CDR1 and CDR2 are LNHDA and SQIVND (reference sequence). The CDR3 sequence is 12 residues long. V lost 4 bases, J lost 7 bases, and 7 bases lay in between. The CDR3 sequence: CASSTSGGELFF. The CDR3 DNA reads as TGTGCCAGTAGTACTAGTGGCGGGGAGCTGTTTTTT.

This chain connects TRBV28 to TRBJ2-5; 10 bases match TRBD2. The junction had 5 bases not matched to a gene; V was cut back by 2 bases and J by 5 bases. The CDR3 is made up of 15 amino acids. CDR1 and CDR2 (germline): MDHEN, SYDVKM. The CDR3 reads CASSLTGTSVETQYF. The CDR3 DNA sequence: TGTGCCAGCAGTTTAACCGGGACTAGCGTGGAGACCCAGTACTTC.

The chain couples TRBV20-1 to TRBJ2-7, with D uncertain. This CDR3 is built from 9 residues. Trimming took off 6 bases at V and 4 bases at J, with 4 bases between the two ends. In germline, CDR1 is DFQATT, CDR2 SNEGSKA (reference sequence). The CDR3 loop is CSATYEQYF. The CDR3 coding sequence is TGCAGTGCAACTTACGAGCAGTACTTC.

DNA of the CDR3: TGTGCCAGCAGCCCTTTCTACGCCGGGACAGGGGGCATCGGCACTGAAGCTTTCTTT. Encoded protein: CASSPFYAGTGGIGTEAFF. The chain combines TRBV7-9 with TRBJ1-1; 12 bases align to TRBD1. J was trimmed by 4 bases and V by 5 bases; bases with no gene match: 17. Germline V CDR1 and CDR2: SEHNR, FQNEAQ (reference sequence). This CDR3 spans 19 amino acids.

V and J are TRBV11-2 and TRBJ2-2; 13 bases are a match to TRBD2. The V gene end was trimmed by 6 bases and the J gene end by 6 bases; junction bases not matched to a gene: 4. Per the germline V gene, CDR1 is SGHAT and CDR2 is FQNNGV. This CDR3 has 15 residues. CDR3 bases: TGTGCCAGCAGGTCGGGACTAGCGGGGTCCGGGGAGCTGTTTTTT. This translates into CASRSGLAGSGELFF.

This clone has a handful of counts. V gene TRBV5-1 combines with J gene TRBJ2-5; 11 bases line up with TRBD1. V was pared by 4 bases and J by 3 bases, with 5 bases of the junction left unmatched. The length of the CDR3 is 15 residues. Per the germline V gene, CDR1 is SGHRS and CDR2 is YFSETQ. The CDR3 here is CASSQPGQGEETQYF. CDR3 DNA sequence: TGCGCCAGCAGCCAACCGGGACAGGGGGAAGAGACCCAGTACTTC.

This clone was picked up a small number of times. For the CDR3, the DNA is TGTGCCAGCAGCGTAGTAGAGGGGGACACAGATACGCAGTATTTT. Protein product: CASSVVEGDTDTQYF. The chain uses TRBV9 and TRBJ2-3, with a weak D call TRBD1 (6 bases). The ends were cut back, 0 bases at V and 2 bases at J, with 10 bases in the middle. This CDR3 spans 15 amino acids. In germline, CDR1 is SGDLS, CDR2 YYNGEE.

The table lists this clone with a count of one. The chain couples TRBV6-1 to TRBJ1-5; 8 bases match TRBD1. The germline V gene encodes CDR1 MNHNS and CDR2 SASEGT. J was trimmed by 4 bases and V by 9 bases; bases with no gene match: 5. The CDR3 contains 13 residues. For the CDR3, the DNA is TGTGCCAGTGGGACAGGCCTAAATCAGCCCCAGCATTTT. Translated: CASGTGLNQPQHF.

This clone was observed a handful of times. V usage is TRBV18 and J usage is TRBJ2-1, with TRBD2 matching over 9 bases. The CDR3 consists of 15 residues. CDR1 and CDR2 (germline): KGHSH, LQKENI. V shed 3 bases and J 4 bases; nucleotides not matched to a gene: 4. CDR3 in amino acids: CASSPGLAPYNEQFF. As DNA, the CDR3 is TGTGCCAGCTCACCCGGACTAGCGCCATACAATGAGCAGTTCTTC.